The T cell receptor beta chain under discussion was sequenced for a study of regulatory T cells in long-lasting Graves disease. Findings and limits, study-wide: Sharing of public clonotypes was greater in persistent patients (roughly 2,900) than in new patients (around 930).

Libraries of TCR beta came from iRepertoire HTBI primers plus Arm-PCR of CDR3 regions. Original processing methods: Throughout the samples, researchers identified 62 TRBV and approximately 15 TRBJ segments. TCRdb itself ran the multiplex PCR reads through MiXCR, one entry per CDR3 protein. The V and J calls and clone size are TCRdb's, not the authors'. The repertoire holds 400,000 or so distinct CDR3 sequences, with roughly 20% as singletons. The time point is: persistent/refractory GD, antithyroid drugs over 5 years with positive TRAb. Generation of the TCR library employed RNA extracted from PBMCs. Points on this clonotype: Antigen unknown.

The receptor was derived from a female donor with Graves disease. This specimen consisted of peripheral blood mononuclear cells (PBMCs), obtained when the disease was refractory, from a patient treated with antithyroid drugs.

DNA of the CDR3: TGCAGTGCTAGAGATCCCCAGGAGAGCTCCTACGAGCAGTACTTC. Its protein product is CSARDPQESSYEQYF. J is TRBJ2-7 and V is TRBV20-1; D not resolved. CDR1 and CDR2 from the germline V gene are DFQATT and SNEGSKA (reference sequence). CDR3 length: 15 residues. The V end lost 0 bases, the J end lost 0 bases, and 12 bases lay between the germline ends.